This T cell receptor beta chain was obtained from a study of shared clonotypes between healthy human individuals (dated by TCRdb to about 2020). For the wider study: A few men and two women, aged 18 to 49 years, made up the cohort. For each donor, CD4 naive and CD4 memory were each given three plates, CD8 naive was given two plates, and CD8 memory was given one plate. To increase sequencing depth and limit assay-specific biases, TCR repertoire library preparation and sequencing were carried out by different laboratories using diverse techniques. To estimate repertoire size and how much clonotype sharing occurs between individuals, the study deeply sequenced the blood TCR repertoires of several healthy adults. Between about 0.8 and 9.5 billion PBMCs per donor were obtained by leukapheresis.

What the authors observed across the whole study: Because the study included a small number of donors, the genetic and exposure-history diversity represented was limited. Naive subsets generally had larger estimated clonotype richness than memory subsets. Pairwise subsampling indicated that sequencing depth was expected to affect the degree of clonotype sharing among donors. Incomplete sequencing was indicated by rarefaction of sorted-subset datasets, despite the large sequencing depth. Higher generation probabilities were observed for clonotypes shared by all four sorted-subset donors than for non-shared clonotypes. Across a few donors, approximately 4.6% of naive CD4, approximately 3.5% of naive CD8, about 2.3% of memory CD4, and about 0.4% of memory CD8 clonotypes were shared. Sampling was limited to blood, and TCR repertoires in tissue likely differ from TCR repertoires in blood.

A distance of 14 bases separates the germline ends of V and J, which lose 0 bases and 2 bases respectively. The CDR3 starts with the cysteine, ends with the phenylalanine, and has 16 residues. Left in the record is the CDR3 DNA by itself, 48 bases read in frame from the first base. The germline V gene encodes CDR1 SGHRS and CDR2 YFSETQ. Using the deep immunoSEQ assay, multiplex PCR amplified TCR CDR3 regions from genomic DNA. Extracted genomic DNA from each cell subset was spread evenly across all wells of several immunoSEQ 96-well plates, with each plate serving as a replicate. For sorted subsets, 200 ng of genomic DNA, equivalent to some 30,000 T cell genomes, went into each replicate PCR. Purified libraries were quantified with a Qubit 3.0 fluorometer, sized on a Bioanalyzer 2100, and re-quantified with the KAPA Library Quantification kit. Every immunoSEQ 96-well plate was sequenced on a separate single-read 150-cycle Illumina NextSeq 550 flow cell. The source study handled its data this way. The immunoSEQ output contained only junctional sequences without quality scores, so filtering could not match that applied to full-length reads. To assign V/J genes and CDR3, sequences were annotated against IMGT germline references using PyIR, a Python wrapper for IgBLAST v1.9. Reads with weak V/J assignments (E-value above 1e-6), missing CDR3, stop codons, out-of-frame junctions, or ambiguous translated residues were removed. V3J clonotypes were defined by identical inferred V gene, J gene, and CDR3 amino acid sequence. Percentage overlap between repertoires was calculated by dividing the number of shared unique clonotypes by the size of the smaller repertoire. Richness of each repertoire was evaluated using RTK rarefaction, the Chao1 estimator, and Recon v2.1 estimates of unobserved clonotypes. OLGA was used to compute generation probabilities for all TCRbeta clonotypes that the gDNA method yielded from a handful of donors. As stored in TCRdb, this immuneACCESS dataset retains in-frame rearrangements with V and J assigned. A fraction of the clones does not appear; measured against another copy, unresolved V genes explain less than half of the discrepancy, and the remainder lacks a known reason. V, J and clone size reflect that table, while D and trimming were determined from the DNA. The sample table shows some 2 million clones, and approximately 94% are seen once. 0.9% to 1.4% of the sample comes from the top ten.

CD8 naive samples were CD45RO-negative cells positively selected for CCR7, giving a CD45RA+CCR7+ population that excluded TemRA cells. The donors were healthy, HIV-negative adults with no recently reported acute infections or vaccinations. Every donor was a Caucasian adult residing in Nashville, Tennessee, USA. Blood was collected by leukapheresis, and PBMCs were isolated by Ficoll-Histopaque density gradient centrifugation and then cryopreserved in liquid nitrogen vapor phase. Analytical flow cytometry was used to check the purity and quantity of each magnetically sorted T cell population. Genomic DNA was isolated from each sorted fraction and quantified by UV absorbance on a Nanodrop 2000c. This clone has just one count. There is no known antigen for this receptor. No per-base quality is available; no much larger clone lies one base away.

The sequence came from a man aged 18 to 30 in good health. The sample taken for sequencing was naive CD8+ T cells sorted from blood. The cell subset or site label, read with the paper, signifies: CD45RA+CCR7+. The V and J genes are TRBV5-1 and TRBJ2-5; the D gene cannot be resolved reliably. The CDR3 protein sequence reads: CASSLAETFFQETQYF. DNA sequence: TGCGCCAGCAGCTTGGCCGAGACGTTTTTTCAAGAGACCCAGTACTTC.